These 17 T cell receptor beta chains originate from one sample sequenced in a study of regulatory T cells in long-lasting Graves disease. This sample's time point: newly diagnosed GD, antithyroid drugs for less than 3 months. PBMC-extracted RNA yielded the TCR library. Sequencing libraries for TCR beta were prepared with iRepertoire HTBI primers and Arm-PCR of CDR3 regions. TCRdb reprocessed the multiplex PCR reads via MiXCR and lists one record per CDR3 protein. This sample has more than 300,000 distinct CDR3 sequences; around 11% occur once, and the top ten carry around 18%. In addition, the sample was reused for a study of T cells in Graves' hyperthyroidism and ophthalmopathy.

The sample here was peripheral blood mononuclear cells (PBMCs), taken at new diagnosis, from a patient treated with antithyroid drugs. The receptors come from a woman in her late teens or twenties with Graves disease.

The V gene is TRBV7-9, the J gene TRBJ1-2; possibly TRBD1 for D (5 bases). Germline loops: CDR1 SEHNR, CDR2 FQNEAQ (reference sequence). This CDR3 contains 16 residues. Trimming removed 1 base from V and 5 bases from J, with 17 bases in between. This chain's CDR3 is CASSLEGIRLFYGYTF. The DNA for the CDR3 is TGTGCCAGCAGCTTAGAGGGGATTAGGCTGTTTTATGGCTACACCTTC.

The V and J genes are TRBV18 and TRBJ2-7; D possibly corresponds to TRBD2 (6 bases). The ends were cut back, 3 bases at V and 6 bases at J, with 15 bases in the middle. The CDR3 covers 14 residues. Germline CDR1 is KGHSH and CDR2 is LQKENI. CDR3 residues: CASSPSEGTGEQYF. The CDR3 region has the DNA TGTGCCAGCTCACCCTCGGAGGGAACCGGCGAGCAGTACTTC.

This clonotype was seen repeatedly, ten times or more. The chain employs TRBV20-1 and TRBJ1-6, with D maybe TRBD1 (6 bases). Trimming removed 5 bases from V and 7 bases from J, with 15 bases in between. This CDR3 is built from 14 residues. Germline V lookup: CDR1 DFQATT, CDR2 SNEGSKA (reference sequence). CDR3 sequence: CSARRDILNSPLHF. The CDR3 DNA sequence: TGCAGTGCTCGAAGGGACATCCTGAATTCACCCCTCCACTTT.

The J gene is TRBJ2-2, the V gene TRBV29-1; D gene uncertain. CDR1 is SQVTM and CDR2 is ANQGSEA in the germline V gene. CDR3 length: 13 amino acids. V lost 0 bases and J lost 1, with 3 bases in between. The DNA for the CDR3 is TGCAGCGTTGAAGATAAGAACACCGGGGAGCTGTTTTTT. Translated, it gives CSVEDKNTGELFF.

In this sample, this clonotype turned up many times. The rearrangement links TRBV10-3 to TRBJ1-2, with 9 positions matching TRBD1. After removal of 6 bases from V and 1 base from J, the junction contained 6 bases not matched to a gene. Germline CDR1 is ENHRY and CDR2 is SYGVKD. The CDR3 has 15 amino acids. As DNA, the CDR3 is TGTGCCATCAGACCTTGGACAGGGGATAACTATGGCTACACCTTC. Residues: CAIRPWTGDNYGYTF.

The chain employs TRBV7-2 and TRBJ1-1; D remains ambiguous. The CDR3 length is 12 residues. V lost 1 base and J 9 bases, leaving 9 bases between the germline ends. The germline CDR1 and CDR2 sequences are SGHTA and FQGNSA. The CDR3 DNA is TGTGCCAGCAGCTTAGAGGCGGGGAAAGCTTTCTTT. Protein product: CASSLEAGKAFF.

Details on this clonotype: This may come from a read error, since a much larger clone is one base off. The conserved phenylalanine or tryptophan is not found at the CDR3 terminus, so this likely reflects a read error. V and J are TRBV7-2 and TRBJ1-6; D is possibly TRBD1 (5 bases). Trimming pared 4 bases from V and 9 bases from J, leaving 16 bases between. The germline CDR1 and CDR2 sequences are SGHTA and FQGNSA. This CDR3 is built from 15 residues. DNA of the CDR3: TGTGCCAGCAGCTGGTCGGGGCTGGAAGGTTCACCCCTCCACTCT. Protein: CASSWSGLEGSPLHS.

This clonotype was recorded many times. This rearrangement joins TRBV4-1 to TRBJ2-1; 7 nucleotides line up with TRBD2. Germline V CDR1 and CDR2: MGHRA, YSYEKL. With 4 bases clipped from V and 3 bases from J, the junction kept 15 bases outside the gene matches. The length of the CDR3 is 18 residues. The CDR3 DNA is TGCGCCAGCAGCCCCAACGGTGTAGTTGCTAGCGGCTACAATGAGCAGTTCTTC. This gives the protein CASSPNGVVASGYNEQFF.

The gene calls are TRBV4-3 and TRBJ1-2, with D maybe TRBD1 (5 bases). The CDR3 has 17 amino acids. CDR1 is LGHNA and CDR2 is YSLEER in the germline V gene. V was shortened by 1 base and J by 4 bases, with 19 bases between the two germline ends. CDR3 residues: CASSQGPKKGLSYGYTF. CDR3 DNA: TGCGCCAGCAGCCAAGGTCCCAAGAAGGGACTTTCCTATGGCTACACCTTC.

This clonotype was recorded many times. This chain joins TRBV30 and TRBJ1-1, with 7 positions matching TRBD1. Germline loops: CDR1 GTSNPN, CDR2 SVGIG (reference sequence). With V trimmed by 0 bases and J by 10 bases, 11 bases remained unmatched. The CDR3 runs 14 residues. CDR3 sequence (DNA): TGTGCCTGGAGTGTAATTACAGGGGCGCCCCCAGCTTTCTTT. The encoded protein is CAWSVITGAPPAFF.

This clonotype was found many times. The J gene is TRBJ2-3, the V gene TRBV7-9, with 11 bases fitting TRBD1. This CDR3 has 15 amino acids. J lost 4 bases, V lost 5 bases, and 5 bases had no gene match. Per germline, CDR1 SEHNR and CDR2 FQNEAQ (reference sequence). The CDR3 loop is CASSRTGGEADTQYF. The CDR3 nucleotides read TGTGCCAGCAGCCGGACAGGGGGCGAGGCAGATACGCAGTATTTT.

This sequence joins TRBV28 and TRBJ1-4, with D hard to call. The length of the CDR3 is 14 residues. Germline V lookup: CDR1 MDHEN, CDR2 SYDVKM. V shed 5 bases and J shed 8 bases, with 15 bases lying between them. The CDR3 region is CASSPSEDEEKLFF. CDR3 nucleotides: TGTGCCAGCAGTCCATCGGAGGATGAGGAAAAACTGTTTTTT.

This clonotype has a handful of counts. The chain uses TRBV10-3 and TRBJ2-1; the D gene is possibly TRBD1 (6 bases). Germline V gives CDR1 ENHRY, CDR2 SYGVKD. CDR3 length: 13 residues. The V and J ends lost 7 bases and 8 bases respectively, with 15 bases between them. Here the CDR3 reads CAIKRGSGDEQFF. CDR3 nucleotide sequence: TGTGCCATCAAAAGGGGGTCCGGCGATGAGCAGTTCTTC.

In its sample, this clonotype was seen many times. This chain links TRBV2 with TRBJ1-1; D may be TRBD1 (5 bases). Germline V gene data show CDR1 as SNHLY and CDR2 as FYNNEI. The CDR3 consists of 14 residues. Trimming took off 2 bases at V and 2 bases at J, with 9 bases between the two ends. The CDR3 coding sequence is TGTGCCAGCAGTGAAAGCAGGGCCAACACTGAAGCTTTCTTT. Translating it yields CASSESRANTEAFF. The whole variable domain, remainder taken from reference TRBV2 and TRBJ1-1, is EPEVTQTPSHQVTQMGQEVILRCVPISNHLYFYWYRQILGQKVEFLVSFYNNEISEKSEIFDDQFSVERPDGSNFTLKIRSTKLEDSAMYFCASSESRANTEAFFGQGTRLTVV.

At least ten counts were recorded for this clonotype. The chain carries TRBV28 and TRBJ2-3; no clear D gene. CDR3 length: 13 residues. CDR1 MDHEN and CDR2 SYDVKM come from the germline V gene. V lost 7 bases, J lost 0 bases, and 8 bases lay in between. The CDR3 region is CASIVASTDTQYF. CDR3 nucleotide sequence: TGTGCCAGCATTGTGGCTAGCACAGATACGCAGTATTTT.

Turning to this clonotype: The junction and the germline gene differ at one end; a read error may be behind it. The chain couples TRBV30 to TRBJ2-2, with D perhaps matching TRBD2 (5 bases). The V gene's germline CDR1 is GTSNPN and CDR2 SVGIG (reference sequence). This CDR3 comprises 13 residues. The DNA for the CDR3 is TGTGCCTGGAGTGTACGGTCCACCGGGGAGCCGTTTTTT. This translates into CAWSVRSTGEPFF.

In this sample, this clonotype turned up many times. The chain is built from TRBV28 and TRBJ2-5, with TRBD1 identical over 8 bases. Trimming removed 8 bases from V and 6 bases from J; junction bases left unmatched: 14. The CDR3 totals 15 residues. In germline, CDR1 is MDHEN, CDR2 SYDVKM. This CDR3 reads CASGWTGRVGQTQYF. The CDR3 coding sequence is TGTGCCAGCGGGTGGACAGGGAGAGTGGGGCAGACCCAGTACTTC.